This T cell receptor beta chain was profiled in a study of T-cell memory formation after mild COVID-19. The CDR3 is 15 residues long. Trimming took 0 bases from V and 2 from J; bases not matched to a gene: 2. Germline loops: CDR1 SGDLS, CDR2 YYNGEE. TCR alpha and TCR beta cDNA libraries carrying sample barcodes and UMIs were produced by 5'RACE using constant-segment primers. TCRdb processed the 5' RACE reads anew with MiXCR; each CDR3 protein has one entry. The table includes tens of thousands of distinct CDR3 sequences, about 21% detected once. This clonotype was observed a few times. Sequenced sample: PBMCs or a T cell subset sorted from them (not recorded which). The sequence was obtained from an adult who had mild COVID-19 (a few samples of this study predate the infection). Cell type and time point are not known. The chain employs TRBV9 and TRBJ2-1, with 7 nucleotides matching TRBD2. This CDR3 is CASSVEGTTYNEQFF. CDR3 coding DNA: TGTGCCAGCAGCGTAGAAGGGACTACCTACAATGAGCAGTTCTTC.